This passage covers 10 T cell receptor beta chains from one sample sequenced in a study of blood T cell repertoires in COVID-19. Sequenced by immunoSEQ multiplex PCR; TCRdb stores in-frame clones only, minus some. The top ten hold over 2% of the sample, which has a few hundred thousand clones, 84% seen once. The source material was peripheral blood. The receptors originated from a man between 40 and 49 years old who had recovered from COVID-19.

The chain has TRBV24-1 and TRBJ1-2; D unresolved. Per germline, CDR1 KGHDR and CDR2 SFDVKD. Trimming shortened V by 8 bases and J by 3 bases, and 9 bases separated the two germline ends. The CDR3 length is 12 residues. The CDR3 DNA sequence: TGTGCCACCACACTGCGGGACTATGGCTACACCTTC. It specifies CATTLRDYGYTF.

V usage is TRBV7-7 and J usage is TRBJ2-7; a weak D match, TRBD1 (6 bases). The CDR3 sequence is 14 residues long. Per the germline V gene, CDR1 is SSHAT and CDR2 is FNYEAQ (reference sequence). V lost 1 base and J lost 1, with 8 bases in between. DNA of the CDR3: TGTGCCAGCAGCTTAGGGACAGAGTCCTACGAGCAGTACTTC. This sequence encodes CASSLGTESYEQYF.

This chain links TRBV30 with TRBJ2-3; 12 nucleotides agree with TRBD2. Trimming removed 5 bases from V and 5 bases from J; junction bases left unmatched: 8. Germline V gene lookup returns CDR1 GTSNPN and CDR2 SVGIG (reference sequence). The CDR3 extends over 15 amino acids. CDR3 DNA sequence: TGTGCCTGGGAACCGGGACTAGCGGGCGGAGATACGCAGTATTTT. Protein sequence: CAWEPGLAGGDTQYF.

The chain combines TRBV6-5 with TRBJ2-3; 10 bases line up with TRBD1. From germline, CDR1 is MNHEY and CDR2 SVGAGI. The CDR3 consists of 15 residues. The V segment lost 4 bases and the J segment 8 bases; nucleotides outside the gene matches: 9. The CDR3 reads CASSLPGQGSTTQYF. In DNA, the CDR3 is TGTGCCAGCAGTTTGCCGGGACAGGGGTCCACTACGCAGTATTTT.

V is TRBV3-1 (or the pseudogene TRBV3-2) and J is TRBJ1-3, with unresolved D. Germline V gene sequence: CDR1 LGHDT, CDR2 YNNKEL (reference sequence). CDR3 length: 11 residues. V gave up 0 bases and J gave up 10 bases, with 4 bases separating them. This chain's CDR3 is CASSQDLTIYF. The CDR3 DNA is TGTGCCAGCAGCCAAGATCTGACCATATATTTT.

This rearrangement joins TRBV11-2 to TRBJ2-1; TRBD2 matches 8 bases. CDR3 length: 16 residues. Germline V lookup: CDR1 SGHAT, CDR2 FQNNGV. J lost 8 bases, V lost 1 base, and 10 bases had no gene match. CDR3 in DNA: TGTGCCAGCAGCTTAGCGCCCAGCGGGAGCCGCGATGAGCAGTTCTTC. The encoded protein is CASSLAPSGSRDEQFF.

V is TRBV6-2 or TRBV6-3 and J is TRBJ2-3; TRBD1 aligns across 10 bases. The CDR3 length is 15 residues. The germline V gene has CDR1 MNHEY and CDR2 SVGEGT. V gave up 4 bases and J gave up 3 bases; unmatched junction bases: 4. CDR3 sequence: CASSSRDRGTDTQYF. In DNA form, the CDR3 reads TGTGCCAGCAGTTCAAGGGACAGGGGTACAGATACGCAGTATTTT.

This clone has a handful of counts. This chain joins TRBV19 and TRBJ2-4; D possibly corresponds to TRBD2 (6 bases). Germline V gives CDR1 LNHDA, CDR2 SQIVND (reference sequence). CDR3 length: 14 amino acids. V lost 1 base and J 4 bases, leaving 8 bases between the germline ends. The CDR3 here is CASSIGGDKNIQYF. CDR3 bases: TGTGCCAGTAGTATAGGCGGGGATAAAAACATTCAGTACTTC.

The chain uses TRBV25-1 and TRBJ1-6; D ambiguous. V lost 0 bases to trimming and J lost 13 bases, with 19 bases between them. Germline values: CDR1 MGHDK, CDR2 SYGVNS. This CDR3 is 16 amino acids long. DNA of the CDR3: TGTGCCAGCAGTGAATATGAGGGCGGTATTGGTAGTCCCCTCCACTTT. As protein: CASSEYEGGIGSPLHF.

The chain recombines TRBV6-5 with TRBJ2-5; 10 bases agree with TRBD2. With 2 bases clipped from V and 2 bases from J, the junction kept 2 bases outside the gene matches. The CDR3 sequence is 15 residues long. In germline, CDR1 is MNHEY, CDR2 SVGAGI. CDR3 sequence reads: CASSYGTSVQETQYF. The DNA of the CDR3 is TGTGCCAGCAGTTACGGGACTAGCGTTCAAGAGACCCAGTACTTC.